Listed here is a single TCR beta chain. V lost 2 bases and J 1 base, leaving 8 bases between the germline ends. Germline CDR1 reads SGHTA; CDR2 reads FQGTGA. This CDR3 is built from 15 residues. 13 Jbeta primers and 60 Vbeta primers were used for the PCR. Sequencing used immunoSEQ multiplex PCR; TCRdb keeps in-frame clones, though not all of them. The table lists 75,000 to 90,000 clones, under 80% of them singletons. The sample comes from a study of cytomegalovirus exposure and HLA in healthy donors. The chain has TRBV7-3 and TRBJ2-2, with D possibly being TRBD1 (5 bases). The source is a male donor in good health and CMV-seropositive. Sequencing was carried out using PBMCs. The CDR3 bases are TGTGCCAGCAGCTTAGACGGACAGAACACCGGGGAGCTGTTTTTT. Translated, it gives CASSLDGQNTGELFF.